This TCR beta chain was captured in a study of shared clonotypes between healthy human individuals. V was clipped by 1 base and J by 1 base, with 24 bases between them. This CDR3 has 20 residues. CDR1 and CDR2 (germline): MGHRA, YSYEKL. Using immunoSEQ multiplex PCR, the repertoire was profiled, and TCRdb retains in-frame clones only, with some absent. The table has around 2.1 million clones, approximately 96% seen once. Notes on this clone: The antigen remains unidentified.

Memory CD4+ cells were the fraction left after CD45RA+ naive selection. Whole-study results and caveats: In a few donors, about 5% of naive CD4 clonotypes appeared in common.

The chain carries TRBV4-1 and TRBJ2-3, with TRBD2 as a possible D gene (6 bases). Source material: naive CD4+ T cells sorted from blood. Noted subset: CD45RA+ positively selected. This sequence originates from a man younger than 30 in good health. The CDR3 nucleotides are TGCGCCAGCAGCCAAGCCACACTAGCATCGGTGGTGCTCGGCACAGATACGCAGTATTTT. As protein: CASSQATLASVVLGTDTQYF.